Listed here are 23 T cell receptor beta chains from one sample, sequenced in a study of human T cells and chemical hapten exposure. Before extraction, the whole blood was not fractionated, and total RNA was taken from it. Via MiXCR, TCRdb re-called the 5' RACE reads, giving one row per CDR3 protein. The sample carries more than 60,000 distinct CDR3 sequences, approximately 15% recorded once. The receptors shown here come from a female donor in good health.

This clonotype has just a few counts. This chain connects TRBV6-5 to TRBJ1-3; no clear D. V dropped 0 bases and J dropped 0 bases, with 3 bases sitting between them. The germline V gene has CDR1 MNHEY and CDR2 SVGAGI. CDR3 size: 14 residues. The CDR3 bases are TGTGCCAGCAGTTACTCCGTCTCTGGAAACACCATATATTTT. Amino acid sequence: CASSYSVSGNTIYF.

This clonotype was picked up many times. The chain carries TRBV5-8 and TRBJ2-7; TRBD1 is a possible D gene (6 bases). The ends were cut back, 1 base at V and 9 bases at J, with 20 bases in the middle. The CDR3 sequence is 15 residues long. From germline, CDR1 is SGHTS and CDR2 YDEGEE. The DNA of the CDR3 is TGTGCCAGCAGCTTGCCGACAGGTGGTCTGTTGTGGCAGTACTTC. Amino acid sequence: CASSLPTGGLLWQYF. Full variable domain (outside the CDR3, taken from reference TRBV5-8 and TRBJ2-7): EAGVTQSPTHLIKTRGQQATLRCSPISGHTSVYWYQQALGLGLQFLLWYDEGEERNRGNFPPRFSGRQFPNYSSELNVNALELEDSALYLCASSLPTGGLLWQYFGPGTRLTVT.

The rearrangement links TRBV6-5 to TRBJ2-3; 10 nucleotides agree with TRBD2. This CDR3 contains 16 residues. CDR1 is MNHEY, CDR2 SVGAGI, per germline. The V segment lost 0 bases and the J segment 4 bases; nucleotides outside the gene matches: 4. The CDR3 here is CASSYSPSGSADTQYF. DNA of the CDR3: TGTGCCAGCAGTTACTCACCTAGCGGGAGCGCAGATACGCAGTATTTT.

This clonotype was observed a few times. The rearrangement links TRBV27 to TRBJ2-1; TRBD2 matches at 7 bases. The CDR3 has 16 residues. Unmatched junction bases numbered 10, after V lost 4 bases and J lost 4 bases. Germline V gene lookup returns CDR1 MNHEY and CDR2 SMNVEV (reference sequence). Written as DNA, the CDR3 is TGTGCCAGCAGTTCCCCTCGACTAGCTTCTTACAATGAGCAGTTCTTC. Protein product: CASSSPRLASYNEQFF.

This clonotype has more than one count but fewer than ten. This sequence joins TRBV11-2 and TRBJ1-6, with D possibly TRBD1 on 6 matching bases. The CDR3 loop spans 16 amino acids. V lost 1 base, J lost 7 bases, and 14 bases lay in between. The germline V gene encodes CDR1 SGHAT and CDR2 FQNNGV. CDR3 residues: CASSLGDNLRNSPLHF. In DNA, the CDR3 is TGTGCCAGCAGCTTAGGGGACAATCTAAGAAATTCACCCCTCCACTTT.

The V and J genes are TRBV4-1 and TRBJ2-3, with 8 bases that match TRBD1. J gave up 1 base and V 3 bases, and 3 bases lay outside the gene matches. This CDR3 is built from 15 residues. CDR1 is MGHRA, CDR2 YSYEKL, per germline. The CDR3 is CASSQDREGTDTQYF. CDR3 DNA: TGCGCCAGCAGCCAGGACAGGGAGGGCACAGATACGCAGTATTTT.

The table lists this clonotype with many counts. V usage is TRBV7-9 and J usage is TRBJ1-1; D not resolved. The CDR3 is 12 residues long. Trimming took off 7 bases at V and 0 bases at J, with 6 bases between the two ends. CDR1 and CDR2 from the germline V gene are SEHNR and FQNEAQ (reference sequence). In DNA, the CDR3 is TGTGCCAGCAACAAGCTGAACACTGAAGCTTTCTTT. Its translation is CASNKLNTEAFF.

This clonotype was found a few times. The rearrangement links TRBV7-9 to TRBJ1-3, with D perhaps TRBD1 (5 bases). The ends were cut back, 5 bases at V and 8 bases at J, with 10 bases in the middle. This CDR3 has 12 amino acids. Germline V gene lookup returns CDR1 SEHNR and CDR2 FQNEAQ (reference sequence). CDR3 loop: CASSPTGDTIYF. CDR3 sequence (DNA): TGTGCCAGCAGCCCCACAGGAGACACCATATATTTT.

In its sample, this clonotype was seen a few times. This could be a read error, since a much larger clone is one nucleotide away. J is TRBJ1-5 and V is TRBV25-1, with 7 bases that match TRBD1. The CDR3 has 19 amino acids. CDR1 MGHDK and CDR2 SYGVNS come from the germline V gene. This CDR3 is CASKQLPRGLASRGQPQNF. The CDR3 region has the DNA TGTGCCAGCAAACAACTCCCAAGGGGGCTGGCTTCCCGGGGCCAGCCCCAGAATTTT.

This chain's CDR3 is CASSLLGNPAGGYTF. The CDR3 DNA is TGTGCCAGCAGCTTGCTGGGCAACCCAGCGGGTGGCTACACCTTC. V and J are TRBV5-6 and TRBJ1-2; D uncertain. V lost 1 base, J lost 7 bases, and 17 bases lay in between. The CDR3 covers 15 residues. CDR1 is SGHDT and CDR2 is YYEEEE in the germline V gene.

CDR3 in DNA: TGTGCCAGCAGCGTACCAGAGATTGGCAATGAGCAGTTCTTC. Translation: CASSVPEIGNEQFF. The gene calls are TRBV21-1 and TRBJ2-1. TRBV21-1 counts as a pseudogene. The CDR3 has 14 residues.

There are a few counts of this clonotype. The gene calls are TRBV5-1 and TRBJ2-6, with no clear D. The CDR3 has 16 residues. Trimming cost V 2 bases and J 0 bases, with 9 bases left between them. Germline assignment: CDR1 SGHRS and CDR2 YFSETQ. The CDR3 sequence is CASSFGSSSGANVLTF. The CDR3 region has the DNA TGCGCCAGCAGCTTTGGAAGTTCCTCTGGGGCCAACGTCCTGACTTTC.

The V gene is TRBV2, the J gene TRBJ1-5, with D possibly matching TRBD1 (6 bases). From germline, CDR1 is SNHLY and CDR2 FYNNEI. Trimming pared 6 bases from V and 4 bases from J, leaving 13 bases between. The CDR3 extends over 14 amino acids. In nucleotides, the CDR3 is TGTGCCAGCAGGGGAAACAGGGATAATCAGCCCCAGCATTTT. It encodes CASRGNRDNQPQHF.

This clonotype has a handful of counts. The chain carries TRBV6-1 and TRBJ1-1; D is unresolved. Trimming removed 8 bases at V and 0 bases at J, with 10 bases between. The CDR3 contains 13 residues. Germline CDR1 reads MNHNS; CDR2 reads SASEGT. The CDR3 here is CASQNLMNTEAFF. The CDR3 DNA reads TGTGCCAGCCAAAATCTTATGAACACTGAAGCTTTCTTT.

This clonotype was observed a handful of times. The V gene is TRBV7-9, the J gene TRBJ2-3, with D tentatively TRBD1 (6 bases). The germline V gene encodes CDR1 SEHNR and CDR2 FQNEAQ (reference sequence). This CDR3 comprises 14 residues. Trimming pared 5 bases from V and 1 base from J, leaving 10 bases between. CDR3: CASSTSGGTDTQYF. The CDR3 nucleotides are TGTGCCAGCAGCACGTCAGGGGGCACAGATACGCAGTATTTT.

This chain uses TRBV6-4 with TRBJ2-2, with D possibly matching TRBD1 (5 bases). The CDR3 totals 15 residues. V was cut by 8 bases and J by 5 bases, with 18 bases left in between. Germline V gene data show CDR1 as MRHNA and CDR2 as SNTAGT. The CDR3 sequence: CASRPGQSLTGELFF. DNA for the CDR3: TGTGCCAGCCGGCCAGGGCAGTCTCTGACCGGGGAGCTGTTTTTT.

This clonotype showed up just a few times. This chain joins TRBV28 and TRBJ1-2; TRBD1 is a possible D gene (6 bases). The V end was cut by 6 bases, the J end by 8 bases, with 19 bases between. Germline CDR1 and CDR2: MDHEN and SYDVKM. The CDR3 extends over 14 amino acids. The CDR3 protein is CASSPGGHHDGYTF. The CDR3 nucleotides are TGTGCCAGCAGCCCTGGGGGGCACCATGACGGCTACACCTTC.

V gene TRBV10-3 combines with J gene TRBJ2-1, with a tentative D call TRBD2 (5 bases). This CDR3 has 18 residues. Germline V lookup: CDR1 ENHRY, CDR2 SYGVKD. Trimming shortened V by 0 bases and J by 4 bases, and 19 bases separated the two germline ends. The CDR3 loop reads CAISESISRPSSYNEQFF. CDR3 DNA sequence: TGTGCCATCAGTGAGTCGATTAGTCGGCCTAGCAGTTACAATGAGCAGTTCTTC.

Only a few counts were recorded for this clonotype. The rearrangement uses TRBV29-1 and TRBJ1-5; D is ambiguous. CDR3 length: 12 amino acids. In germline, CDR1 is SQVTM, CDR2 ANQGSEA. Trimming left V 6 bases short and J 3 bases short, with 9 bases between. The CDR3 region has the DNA TGCAGCGTCAAAGACACCAATCAGCCCCAGCATTTT. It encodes CSVKDTNQPQHF.

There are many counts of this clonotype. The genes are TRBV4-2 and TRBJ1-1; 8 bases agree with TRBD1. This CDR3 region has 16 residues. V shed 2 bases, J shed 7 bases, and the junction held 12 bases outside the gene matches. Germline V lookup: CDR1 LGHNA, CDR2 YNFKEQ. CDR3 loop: CASSQLEQGDQVEAFF. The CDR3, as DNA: TGTGCCAGCAGCCAACTCGAACAGGGGGATCAGGTTGAAGCTTTCTTT.

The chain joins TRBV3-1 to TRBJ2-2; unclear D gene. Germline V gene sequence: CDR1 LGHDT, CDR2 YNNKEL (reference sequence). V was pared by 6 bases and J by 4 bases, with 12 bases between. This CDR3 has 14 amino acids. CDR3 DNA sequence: TGTGCCAGCAGTCAATCCCGAGTCACCGGGGAGCTGTTTTTT. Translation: CASSQSRVTGELFF. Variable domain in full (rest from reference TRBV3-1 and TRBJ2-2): DTAVSQTPKYLVTQMGNDKSIKCEQNLGHDTMYWYKQDSKKFLKIMFSYNNKELIINETVPNRFSPKSPDKAHLNLHINSLELGDSAVYFCASSQSRVTGELFFGEGSRLTVL.

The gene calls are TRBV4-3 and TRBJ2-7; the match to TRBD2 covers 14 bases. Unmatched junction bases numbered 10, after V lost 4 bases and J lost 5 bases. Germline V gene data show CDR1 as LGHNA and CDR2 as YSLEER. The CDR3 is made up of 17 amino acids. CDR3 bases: TGCGCCAGCAGCCGTAGACTAGCGGGGGGGTCGCTAGACGAGCAGTACTTC. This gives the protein CASSRRLAGGSLDEQYF.

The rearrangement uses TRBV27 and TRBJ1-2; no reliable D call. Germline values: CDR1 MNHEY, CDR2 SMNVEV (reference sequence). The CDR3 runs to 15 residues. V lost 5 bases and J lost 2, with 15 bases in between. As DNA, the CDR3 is TGTGCCAGCAGTCCTTCCCCAGAAACCAACTATGGCTACACCTTC. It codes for CASSPSPETNYGYTF.